This T cell receptor beta chain is drawn from a study of blood T cells in healthy people across ages. Study information: In model experiments, template switching was able to capture about one barcoded beta molecule for every two T cells that were present. Study-level findings and limits: For the donors, CMV status was unknown and possibly confounded expanded clonotype changes.

The authors ran a second PCR of 7 to 11 cycles using a sample-barcoded 5' primer and a J-beta primer mix. In TCRdb, the 5' RACE reads were re-called with MiXCR into one record per CDR3 protein. The table has 1.5 million to 1.8 million distinct CDR3 sequences, less than 45% seen once; the top ten hold about 4%. PBMCs numbering at least 6 million were isolated per sample. As concerns this clonotype: The antigen is undetermined.

The CDR3 covers 14 residues. Germline V gives CDR1 KGHSH, CDR2 LQKENI. Trimming took 0 bases from V and 1 from J, leaving 6 bases between them. The specimen sequenced was blood. This sequence originates from a woman younger than 30 in good health. V usage is TRBV18 and J usage is TRBJ1-1; D is uncertain. The CDR3 coding sequence is TGTGCCAGCTCACCACCGAATAGGAACACTGAAGCTTTCTTT. It specifies CASSPPNRNTEAFF. The variable domain in full, completed from reference TRBV18 and TRBJ1-1, reads NAGVMQNPRHLVRRRGQEARLRCSPMKGHSHVYWYRQLPEEGLKFMVYLQKENIIDESGMPKERFSAEFPKEGPSILRIQQVVRGDSAAYFCASSPPNRNTEAFFGQGTRLTVV.